This entry lists 15 T cell receptor beta chains sequenced from one sample in a study of blood T cell repertoires in COVID-19. Using immunoSEQ multiplex PCR, the repertoire was profiled, and TCRdb retains in-frame clones only, with some absent. The data show approximately 270,000 clones, 70% to 90% seen once. Material: PBMCs or T cells enriched from blood (not recorded which). The receptors were gathered from a middle-aged man who had recovered from COVID-19.

The chain uses TRBV16 and TRBJ1-5; D is undetermined. Germline loops: CDR1 KGHSY, CDR2 FQNENV. The V gene lost 0 bases and the J gene lost 5 bases, with 5 bases spanning the gap. The CDR3 sequence is 13 residues long. The CDR3 here is CASSQSRDQPQHF. CDR3 nucleotides: TGTGCCAGCAGCCAATCTCGGGATCAGCCCCAGCATTTT.

The chain combines TRBV9 with TRBJ2-1; 7 nucleotides agree with TRBD2. The germline V gene encodes CDR1 SGDLS and CDR2 YYNGEE. With 2 bases clipped from V and 0 bases from J, the junction kept 2 bases outside the gene matches. The CDR3 runs 15 residues. The CDR3 spells CASSVGGTSYNEQFF. The CDR3 bases are TGTGCCAGCAGCGTCGGGGGGACCTCCTACAATGAGCAGTTCTTC.

At least ten counts were recorded for this clone. The chain is built from TRBV27 and TRBJ2-7; possible D gene TRBD2, 6 bases. The CDR3 runs 15 residues. Germline CDR1 and CDR2: MNHEY and SMNVEV (reference sequence). The ends were cut back, 6 bases at V and 4 bases at J, with 19 bases in the middle. Here the CDR3 reads CASRKTPSEAYEQYF. DNA of the CDR3: TGTGCCAGCAGAAAAACTCCTAGCGAGGCTTACGAGCAGTACTTC.

The genes are TRBV15 and TRBJ1-5; D is undetermined. V lost 0 bases, J lost 15 bases, and 15 bases lay in between. From germline, CDR1 is LNHNV and CDR2 YYDKDF (reference sequence). The CDR3 has 13 amino acids. The CDR3 is CATSREGQGVTHF. Here the CDR3 DNA reads TGTGCCACCAGCAGAGAGGGTCAAGGAGTTACGCATTTT.

The chain has TRBV7-7 and TRBJ2-1; 11 positions agree with TRBD2. Germline V CDR1 and CDR2: SSHAT, FNYEAQ (reference sequence). The CDR3 covers 15 residues. J lost 9 bases, V lost 5 bases, and 9 bases had no gene match. CDR3 DNA: TGTGCCAGCAGCACAACTAGCGGGAGAACGGGTGAGCAGTTCTTC. It yields the protein CASSTTSGRTGEQFF.

The CDR3 nucleotides are TGCGCCAGCGGGCAGGGGCAAGAGACCCAGTACTTC. Amino acids: CASGQGQETQYF. The chain recombines TRBV5-1 with TRBJ2-5; possible D gene TRBD1, 6 bases. This CDR3 is 12 amino acids long. V was clipped by 7 bases and J by 2 bases, with 9 bases between them. CDR1 and CDR2 from the germline V gene are SGHRS and YFSETQ.

The chain carries TRBV18 and TRBJ1-5, with no clear D. CDR3 length equals 15 residues. Germline V lookup: CDR1 KGHSH, CDR2 LQKENI. The ends were cut back, 5 bases at V and 2 bases at J, with 13 bases in the middle. This CDR3 is CASSSQPFGNQPQHF. The CDR3, as DNA: TGTGCCAGCTCATCACAGCCCTTTGGCAATCAGCCCCAGCATTTT.

This chain joins TRBV27 and TRBJ2-7, with 8 bases fitting TRBD1. The CDR3 extends over 15 amino acids. CDR1 is MNHEY and CDR2 is SMNVEV in the germline V gene (reference sequence). J gave up 2 bases and V 3 bases, and 6 bases lay outside the gene matches. The chain's CDR3 is CASSFTTGEPYEQYF. CDR3 DNA: TGTGCCAGCAGTTTCACGACAGGGGAGCCCTACGAGCAGTACTTC.

The chain recombines TRBV6-5 with TRBJ1-2; tentative D call: TRBD1 (5 bases). V gave up 2 bases and J gave up 4 bases, with 17 bases separating them. Germline assignment: CDR1 MNHEY and CDR2 SVGAGI. The CDR3 totals 16 residues. Here the CDR3 reads CASSYTPGRDFYGYTF. CDR3 coding DNA: TGTGCCAGCAGTTACACCCCCGGCAGGGACTTCTATGGCTACACCTTC.

The CDR3 nucleotides read TGTGCCAGCAGTGAAGAGGGACAGGGGAGCCAGCCCCAGCATTTT. Amino acid sequence: CASSEEGQGSQPQHF. The rearrangement links TRBV2 to TRBJ1-5; 10 positions match TRBD1. Unmatched junction bases numbered 4, after V lost 1 base and J lost 7 bases. This CDR3 has 15 residues. Germline CDR1 SNHLY, CDR2 FYNNEI.

V is TRBV19 and J is TRBJ1-2; a possible D gene is TRBD1 (5 bases). The CDR3 length is 15 residues. In germline, CDR1 is LNHDA, CDR2 SQIVND (reference sequence). V lost 4 bases, J lost 6 bases, and 18 bases lay in between. CDR3 residues: CASSTRKGRFDGYTF. DNA of the CDR3: TGTGCCAGTAGTACCCGAAAGGGGCGCTTTGATGGCTACACCTTC.

V and J are TRBV5-5 and TRBJ2-3; 12 nucleotides agree with TRBD2. V was pared by 5 bases and J by 2 bases, with 12 bases of the junction left unmatched. The CDR3 has 18 amino acids. The germline CDR1 and CDR2 sequences are SGHKS and YYEKEE (reference sequence). Written as DNA, the CDR3 is TGTGCCAGCAGAAAAGGACTAGCGGGGAGTAGGGACACAGATACGCAGTATTTT. Protein sequence: CASRKGLAGSRDTDTQYF.

The rearrangement uses TRBV30 and TRBJ2-7, with TRBD2 as a possible D gene (5 bases). Germline V gives CDR1 GTSNPN, CDR2 SVGIG (reference sequence). This CDR3 spans 13 amino acids. The V and J ends lost 0 bases and 3 bases respectively, with 9 bases between them. As DNA, the CDR3 is TGTGCCTGGAGTGTACTAGAGTTCTACGAGCAGTACTTC. It codes for CAWSVLEFYEQYF.

The chain is built from TRBV5-1 and TRBJ2-7, with 7 nucleotides matching TRBD2. Germline V CDR1 and CDR2: SGHRS, YFSETQ. The CDR3 extends over 14 amino acids. Trimming removed 4 bases from V and 5 bases from J; junction bases left unmatched: 9. The CDR3: CASSPGGAGNEQYF. The DNA of the CDR3 is TGCGCCAGCAGCCCGGGAGGCGCGGGGAACGAGCAGTACTTC.

This clone was seen only once. The chain has TRBV28 and TRBJ1-5, with D hard to call. The CDR3 is 14 residues long. The germline V gene encodes CDR1 MDHEN and CDR2 SYDVKM. V gave up 3 bases and J gave up 0 bases, with 6 bases separating them. CDR3 in amino acids: CASSFTVSNQPQHF. The CDR3, as DNA: TGTGCCAGCAGTTTTACAGTTAGCAATCAGCCCCAGCATTTT.